Sequencing of this T cell receptor (beta chain) was carried out in a study of regulatory T cells in long-lasting Graves disease. HTBI primers from iRepertoire and Arm-PCR of CDR3 regions yielded the TCR beta libraries. TCRdb analysed the multiplex PCR reads with MiXCR anew, one entry per CDR3 protein. The table lists hundreds of thousands of distinct CDR3 sequences, over 15% of them singletons. The germline CDR1 and CDR2 sequences are LNHDA and SQIVND (reference sequence). Trimming took 8 bases from V and 5 from J; bases not matched to a gene: 8. The CDR3 sequence is 14 residues long. Time point noted: newly diagnosed GD, antithyroid drugs for less than 3 months. PBMCs provided the RNA from which the TCR library was made. Patients were from an endocrinology department in Xi'an, China. The data also belong to a second study, concerning T cells in Graves' hyperthyroidism and ophthalmopathy.

The clonotype originates from a middle-aged man with Graves disease. This specimen was peripheral blood mononuclear cells (PBMCs), taken at new diagnosis, from a patient treated with antithyroid drugs. The rearrangement joins TRBV19 to TRBJ2-1, with 8 bases fitting TRBD2. The CDR3 here is CASPSGGLDNEQFF. The CDR3 DNA reads TGTGCCAGTCCCAGCGGGGGCCTTGACAATGAGCAGTTCTTC.